These 2 T cell receptor beta chains originate from one sample sequenced in a study of a mutant IDH1 vaccine in newly diagnosed glioma. Antigen specificity for these receptors is unknown. Stated time point: week 5, during vaccination. Doses comprised 300 ug of mutant IDH1 20-mer peptide each, plus topical imiquimod. The table came from immunoSEQ multiplex PCR; TCRdb's copy has only in-frame clones and leaves some out. The sample records tens of thousands of clones, over 75% being singletons. The input for sequencing was PBMCs, taken from a glioma patient whose treatment included an IDH1 peptide vaccine. Receptors were obtained from a woman aged 45-59 years with glioma.

J is TRBJ2-7 and V is TRBV19; D gene ambiguous. The V gene's germline CDR1 is LNHDA and CDR2 SQIVND (reference sequence). Trimming removed 6 bases at V and 3 bases at J, with 15 bases between. The CDR3 covers 14 residues. The CDR3 DNA sequence: TGTGCCAGTAGCCAGCAAGACATCAACTACGAGCAGTACTTC. Residues: CASSQQDINYEQYF. The full variable domain, with the rest looked up from reference TRBV19 and TRBJ2-7, is DGGITQSPKYLFRKEGQNVTLSCEQNLNHDAMYWYRQDPGQGLRLIYYSQIVNDFQKGDIAEGYSVSREKKESFPLTVTSAQKNPTAFYLCASSQQDINYEQYFGPGTRLTVT.

The J gene is TRBJ1-2, the V gene TRBV19; possibly TRBD1 for D (6 bases). V lost 3 bases and J 4 bases, leaving 18 bases between the germline ends. Germline V lookup: CDR1 LNHDA, CDR2 SQIVND (reference sequence). This CDR3 has 16 residues. CDR3 sequence reads: CASSIGSTGSIYGYTF. CDR3 DNA: TGTGCCAGTAGTATTGGTTCGACAGGATCTATCTATGGCTACACCTTC.